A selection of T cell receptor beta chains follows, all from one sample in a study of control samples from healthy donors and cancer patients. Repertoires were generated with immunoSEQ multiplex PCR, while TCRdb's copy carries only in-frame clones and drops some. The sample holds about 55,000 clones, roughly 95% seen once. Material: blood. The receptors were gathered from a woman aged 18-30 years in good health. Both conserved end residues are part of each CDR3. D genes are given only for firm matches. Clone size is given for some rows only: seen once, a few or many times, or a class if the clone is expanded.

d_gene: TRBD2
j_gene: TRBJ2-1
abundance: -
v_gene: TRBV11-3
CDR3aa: CASSPGLAGSYNEQFF
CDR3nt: TGTGCCAGCAGCCCCGGACTAGCGGGCTCCTACAATGAGCAGTTCTTC

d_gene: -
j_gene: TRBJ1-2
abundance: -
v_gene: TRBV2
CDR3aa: CASSRPAPNPYGYTF
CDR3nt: TGTGCCAGCAGCCGTCCGGCACCGAACCCCTATGGCTACACCTTC

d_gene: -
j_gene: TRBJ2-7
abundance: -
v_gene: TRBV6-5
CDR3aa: CASTKGGPTAYEQYF
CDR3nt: TGTGCCAGCACCAAGGGGGGGCCCACTGCCTACGAGCAGTACTTC

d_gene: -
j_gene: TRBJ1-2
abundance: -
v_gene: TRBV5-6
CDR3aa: CASSPDIGSYYGYTF
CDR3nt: TGTGCCAGCAGCCCCGACATCGGGTCCTACTATGGCTACACCTTC

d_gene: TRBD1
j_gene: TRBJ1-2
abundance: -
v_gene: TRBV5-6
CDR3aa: CASSLKETGGPNYGYTF
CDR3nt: TGTGCCAGCAGCTTGAAGGAGACAGGGGGCCCGAACTATGGCTACACCTTC

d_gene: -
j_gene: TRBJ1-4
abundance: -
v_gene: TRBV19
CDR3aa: CASSMESPNEKLFF
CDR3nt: TGTGCCAGTAGTATGGAAAGTCCTAATGAAAAACTGTTTTTT

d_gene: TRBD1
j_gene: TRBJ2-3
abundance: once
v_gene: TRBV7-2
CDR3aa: CASSLGQITDTQYF
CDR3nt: TGTGCCAGCAGCCTGGGACAGATCACAGATACGCAGTATTTT

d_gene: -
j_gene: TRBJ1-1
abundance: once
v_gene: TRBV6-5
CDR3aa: CASSSGVPIVNTEAFF
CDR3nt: TGTGCCAGCAGTTCCGGGGTTCCTATTGTGAACACTGAAGCTTTCTTT

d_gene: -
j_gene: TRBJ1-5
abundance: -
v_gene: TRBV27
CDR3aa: CASSLGTNNQPQHF
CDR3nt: TGTGCCAGCAGTTTAGGGACGAACAATCAGCCCCAGCATTTT

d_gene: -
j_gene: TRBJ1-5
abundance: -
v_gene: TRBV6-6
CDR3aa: CASRRNQPQHF
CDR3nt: TGTGCCAGCAGGCGTAATCAGCCCCAGCATTTT

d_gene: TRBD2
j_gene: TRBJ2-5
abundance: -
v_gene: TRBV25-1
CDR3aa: CASTFLGGVQETQYF
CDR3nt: TGTGCCAGCACCTTCCTCGGGGGGGTACAAGAGACCCAGTACTTC

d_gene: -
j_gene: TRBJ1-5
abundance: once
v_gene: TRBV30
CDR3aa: CAWSPGYSQPQHF
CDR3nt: TGTGCCTGGAGTCCGGGGTATTCTCAGCCCCAGCATTTT

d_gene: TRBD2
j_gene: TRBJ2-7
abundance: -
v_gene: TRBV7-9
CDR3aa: CASSSGLAGSVTYEQYF
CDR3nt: TGTGCCAGCAGCTCTGGACTAGCGGGGTCCGTCACCTACGAGCAGTACTTC

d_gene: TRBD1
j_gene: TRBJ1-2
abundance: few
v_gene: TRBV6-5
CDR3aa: CASSQRRGGGGYTF
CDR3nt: TGTGCCAGCAGTCAACGAAGAGGGGGCGGTGGCTACACCTTC

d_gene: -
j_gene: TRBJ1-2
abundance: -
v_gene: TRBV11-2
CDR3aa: CASNIREWNGYTF
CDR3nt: TGTGCCAGCAACATCAGGGAGTGGAATGGCTACACCTTC

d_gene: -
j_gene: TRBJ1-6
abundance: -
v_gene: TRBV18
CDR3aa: CASSPPGFYGSPLHF
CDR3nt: TGTGCCAGCTCACCACCCGGATTTTACGGTTCACCCCTCCACTTT

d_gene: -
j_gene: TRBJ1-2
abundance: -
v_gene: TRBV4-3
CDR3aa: CASSQDGGQLTNYGYTF
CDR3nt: TGCGCCAGCAGCCAAGATGGAGGGCAGCTTACTAACTATGGCTACACCTTC

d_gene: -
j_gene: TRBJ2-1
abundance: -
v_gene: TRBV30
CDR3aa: CAWQPGGSYNEQFF
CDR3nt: TGTGCCTGGCAACCAGGAGGCTCCTACAATGAGCAGTTCTTC

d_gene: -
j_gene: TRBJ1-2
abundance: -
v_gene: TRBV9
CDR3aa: CASSDGGSYYGYTF
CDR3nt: TGTGCCAGCAGTGACGGGGGGAGCTACTATGGCTACACCTTC

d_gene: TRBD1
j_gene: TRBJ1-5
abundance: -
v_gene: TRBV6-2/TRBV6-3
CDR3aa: CASSYVYQGGNQPQHF
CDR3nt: TGTGCCAGCAGTTACGTCTACCAGGGGGGTAATCAGCCCCAGCATTTT

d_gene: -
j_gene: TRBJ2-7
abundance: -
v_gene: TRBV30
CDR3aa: CAWSLLRSYEQYF
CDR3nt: TGTGCCTGGAGTTTGTTACGGAGCTACGAGCAGTACTTC

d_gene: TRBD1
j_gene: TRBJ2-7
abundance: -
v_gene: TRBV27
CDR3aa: CASSLSNRGTGGEQYF
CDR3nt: TGTGCCAGCAGTTTATCGAATCGTGGGACAGGGGGCGAGCAGTACTTC

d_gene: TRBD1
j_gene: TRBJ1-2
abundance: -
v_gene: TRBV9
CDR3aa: CASSPSGTGVMGYTF
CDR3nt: TGTGCCAGCAGCCCGTCCGGGACAGGGGTAATGGGCTACACCTTC

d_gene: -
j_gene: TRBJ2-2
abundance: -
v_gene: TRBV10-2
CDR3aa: CASRRGVRDTGELFF
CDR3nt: TGCGCCAGCAGGAGAGGGGTCCGGGACACCGGGGAGCTGTTTTTT

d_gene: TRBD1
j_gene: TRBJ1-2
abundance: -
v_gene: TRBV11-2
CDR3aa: CASSNTRGQGGYTF
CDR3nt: TGTGCCAGCAGCAACACTCGAGGACAGGGCGGCTACACCTTC

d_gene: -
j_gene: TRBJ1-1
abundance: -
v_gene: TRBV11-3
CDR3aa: CASSLTRFTEAFF
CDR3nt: TGTGCCAGCAGCTTAACCAGGTTTACTGAAGCTTTCTTT

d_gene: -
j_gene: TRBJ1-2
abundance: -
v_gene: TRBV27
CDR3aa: CASSPSPGGYGGYTF
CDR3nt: TGTGCCAGCAGCCCTTCGCCTGGGGGCTATGGAGGCTACACCTTC

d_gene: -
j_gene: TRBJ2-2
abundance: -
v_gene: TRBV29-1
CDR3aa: CSVEPRGNTGELFF
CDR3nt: TGCAGCGTTGAGCCCAGGGGGAACACCGGGGAGCTGTTTTTT

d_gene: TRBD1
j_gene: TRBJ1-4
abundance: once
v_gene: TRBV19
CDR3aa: CASTRQGNEKLFF
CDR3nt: TGTGCCAGTACCAGACAGGGAAATGAAAAACTGTTTTTT

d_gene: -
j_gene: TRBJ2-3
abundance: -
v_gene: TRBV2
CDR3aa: CASSARMDTQYF
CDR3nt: TGTGCCAGCAGTGCGCGGATGGATACGCAGTATTTT

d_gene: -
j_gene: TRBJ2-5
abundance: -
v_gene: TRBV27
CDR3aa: CASTPNSRGTQYF
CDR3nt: TGTGCCAGCACCCCAAATTCTAGGGGGACCCAGTACTTC